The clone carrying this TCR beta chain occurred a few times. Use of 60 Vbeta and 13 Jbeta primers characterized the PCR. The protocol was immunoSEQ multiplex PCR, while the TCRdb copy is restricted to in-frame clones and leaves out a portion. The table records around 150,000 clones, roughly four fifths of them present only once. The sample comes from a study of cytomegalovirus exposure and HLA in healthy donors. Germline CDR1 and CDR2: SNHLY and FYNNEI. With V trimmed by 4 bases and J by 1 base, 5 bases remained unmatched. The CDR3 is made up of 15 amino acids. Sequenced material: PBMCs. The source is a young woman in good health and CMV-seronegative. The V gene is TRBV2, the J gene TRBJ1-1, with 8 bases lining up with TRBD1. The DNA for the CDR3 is TGTGCCAGCAGTGCACTGGGACAGGAGAACACTGAAGCTTTCTTT. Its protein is CASSALGQENTEAFF.